This TCR beta chain came from a study of blood T cell repertoires in COVID-19 (dated by TCRdb to 2020 to 2022). Regarding the complete study: The collaborator samples originated in the United States, Italy and Spain and spanned the acute and convalescent phases of COVID-19. A freely available public database, intended as a resource for researchers studying the immune response to SARS-CoV-2, is where the repertoires were released. Sample metadata almost always included a de-identified subject ID, COVID-19 status, age in years and sex. Where available, HLA class I and class II types were taken from metadata supplied by the sample provider and were not determined by assay-based typing. The prospective study material was composed of cDNA or gDNA derived from T cells, B-cell-depleted T cells, or PBMCs. The samples were drawn from two sources: the first 160 participants of the ongoing ImmuneRACE study, and about 1,300 subjects contributed by 6 global collaborators. Deeply sampled blood TCRbeta repertoires from subjects exposed to, actively infected with, or recovered from COVID-19 were included in the dataset. The study at large found these results: How much clinical and demographic metadata was included differed by source and by participant, and the metadata was provided uncurated.

TCRbeta CDR3 regions were amplified from genomic DNA using the immunoSEQ Assay, a bias-controlled multiplex PCR. The published analysis was carried out like this. Nucleated cell counts per sample were estimated from amplification of reference gene primers within the assay. To quantify the absolute abundance of each unique TCRbeta CDR3 rearrangement, sequence reads were collapsed and filtered. Productive Simpson clonality was computed per sample as the square root of Simpson's diversity index over productive rearrangements. The table comes from immuneACCESS by way of TCRdb, which keeps in-frame sequences with V and J called. Part of the clones is missing from these tables; in studies checked, under half for an unresolved V gene and the rest for unknown reasons. For V, J and clone size, that table is used; D and trimming come from the DNA. Counted in this sample were approximately 210,000 clones; roughly 94% of them appeared once. The ten largest clonotypes hold 0.76% of the sample.

At one collaborating source in Seattle, patients were enrolled during active infection and were followed longitudinally through the course of disease. The collaborating institutions used their own protocols to collect whole blood in K2EDTA tubes. For TCRbeta analysis, collaborator samples were shipped as frozen whole blood, as isolated PBMCs, or as DNA extracted from either sample type. The germline V gene encodes CDR1 MNHEY and CDR2 SMNVEV (reference sequence). Taken from cysteine to phenylalanine, the CDR3 has 18 residues. Here the CDR3 DNA is all that survives: 54 bases in frame from base 1. Germline trimming: 0 bases from V, 0 bases from J; junction bases outside gene matches: 7. For this clone: Its antigen remains unidentified. No per-base quality is available; no much larger clone lies one base away.

This sequence was found in a man aged 25-40 years with COVID-19, enrolled during active disease. Input material: peripheral blood. Recombination connected TRBV27 to TRBJ2-2, and 7 junctional nucleotides match TRBD2. In nucleotides, the sequence is TGTGCCAGCAGTTTATCAGCTAGCGGTTACGCGAACACCGGGGAGCTGTTTTTT. Its coded protein is CASSLSASGYANTGELFF.